Listed below are T cell receptor beta chains from one sample, sequenced in a study of CD8 T cells in ankylosing spondylitis. Each CDR3 protein is one row after TCRdb ran MiXCR on the 5' RACE reads. The repertoire holds about 130,000 distinct CDR3 sequences, with 6.5% to 9% as singletons. The specimen sequenced was blood, either unsorted or a sorted T cell fraction (not recorded which). The receptors were gathered from a male donor with ankylosing spondylitis or in good health (not recorded which). The CDR3 runs from the conserved cysteine through the conserved F or W. A D gene is named only where the DNA matches it firmly. Size values are once, few and many counts, or a class for expanded clones, and some rows have none.

J	size	V	D	DNA	CDR3
TRBJ1-2	many	TRBV28	.	TGTGCCAGCAGTTTATTTTCGGGGGCCGGTGGCTACACCTTC	CASSLFSGAGGYTF
TRBJ1-5	many	TRBV20-1	.	TGCAGTGCTAGAGAAGGGACGCATAGCAATCAGCCCCAGCATTTT	CSAREGTHSNQPQHF
TRBJ2-7	many	TRBV20-1	.	TGCAGTGCCCCGGCGCGGACAGTGACGAGGACCGACCGATTTGAGCAGTACTTC	CSAPARTVTRTDRFEQYF
TRBJ2-7	many	TRBV20-1	TRBD1	TGCAGTGCGGAGGGACAGGTGACCACCTACGAGCAGTACTTC	CSAEGQVTTYEQYF
TRBJ2-3	many	TRBV7-9	.	TGTGCCAGCAGCCCTCCTTTCCGGTTAGGGGATACGCAGTATTTT	CASSPPFRLGDTQYF
TRBJ2-7	many	TRBV29-1	.	TGCAGCGTTGGAATCAGGGGAACCGAGCAGTACTTC	CSVGIRGTEQYF
TRBJ2-2	many	TRBV5-1	.	TGCGCCAGCAGCTTCCCGCTGGGGCCCACCGGGGAGCTGTTTTTT	CASSFPLGPTGELFF
TRBJ2-1	many	TRBV28	.	TGTGCCAGCAGTCGAGGCCCTTACAATGAGCAGTTCTTC	CASSRGPYNEQFF
TRBJ2-5	many	TRBV5-1	.	TGCGCCAGCAGCGTGCAGGGAACCCAGTACTTC	CASSVQGTQYF
TRBJ2-3	many	TRBV19	.	TGTGCCAGTAGTATGGGGTATAACAGCGATACGCAGTATTTT	CASSMGYNSDTQYF
TRBJ2-6	few	TRBV20-1	.	TGCAGTGCTAGAGTGGGCCCCCCTGGGGCCAACGTCCTGACTTTC	CSARVGPPGANVLTF
TRBJ2-3	many	TRBV5-1	TRBD1	TGCGCCAGCAGCTTGAAGGACAGGGAGGACGATACGCAGTATTTT	CASSLKDREDDTQYF
TRBJ2-2	.	TRBV20-1	TRBD1	TGCAGTGCTAGGCTGCTGGGACAGACGAACACCGGGGAGCTGTTTTTT	CSARLLGQTNTGELFF
TRBJ2-1	few	TRBV2	.	TGTGCCAGCAAGGTGGAGTACAATGAGCAGTTCTTC	CASKVEYNEQFF
TRBJ2-7	many	TRBV5-1	TRBD1	TGCGCCAGCACAGGACAGGGGGCGCGTGAGCAGTACTTC	CASTGQGAREQYF
TRBJ1-2	many	TRBV7-2	.	TGTGCCAGCAGCTTAGTAGCAGGAACTAACTATGGCTACACCTTC	CASSLVAGTNYGYTF
TRBJ1-6	many	TRBV7-9	.	TGTGCCAGCAGCTTAGGCTCTGGGAGCTCCTATAATTCACCCCTCCACTTT	CASSLGSGSSYNSPLHF
TRBJ2-5	many	TRBV20-1	.	TGCAGTGCTAGAGATCTGAGACAGGCAGAAGAGACCCAGTACTTC	CSARDLRQAEETQYF
TRBJ1-6	many	TRBV12-3/TRBV12-4	TRBD1	TGTGCCAGCAGGGAGCGCGCAGGGGGGAATTCACCCCTCCACTTT	CASRERAGGNSPLHF
TRBJ1-3	many	TRBV5-6	.	TGTGCCAGCAGCCCACTGGATATCCGCTCTGGAAACACCATATATTTT	CASSPLDIRSGNTIYF
TRBJ1-2	many	TRBV28	.	TGTGCCAGCACCACGGGGGGCCAAGCTAACTATGGCTACACCTTC	CASTTGGQANYGYTF
TRBJ2-2	few	TRBV18	.	TGTGCCAGCTCACCTCCGAGGCGTACAAACACCGGGGAGCTGTTTTTT	CASSPPRRTNTGELFF
TRBJ2-2	many	TRBV12-3/TRBV12-4	.	TGTGCCAGCAGTTTAGGGGGGAACGGGGAGCTGTTTTTT	CASSLGGNGELFF
TRBJ1-6	many	TRBV7-9	.	TGTGCCAGCAGCTTAACTGTGCCACCCCTCCACTTT	CASSLTVPPLHF
TRBJ2-1	many	TRBV6-2/TRBV6-3	TRBD2	TGTGCCAGCAGTCAATCTAGCGGGAGGAACAATGAGCAGTTCTTC	CASSQSSGRNNEQFF
TRBJ1-2	many	TRBV9	.	TGTGCCAGCAGCGTAGCTCGGTCTGGCCAGAACTATGGCTACACCTTC	CASSVARSGQNYGYTF
TRBJ2-1	many	TRBV4-3	.	TGCGCCAGCAGCCAAGATCGTGATAGCCTAGGGGTCCGGTTCTTC	CASSQDRDSLGVRFF
TRBJ2-7	many	TRBV20-1	.	TGCAGTGCTACGGGTGTAAAACCCTACGAGCAGTACTTC	CSATGVKPYEQYF
TRBJ2-5	.	TRBV25-1	.	TGTGCCAGCAGTGAACAATCTCCAGCGGCCCAGTACTTC	CASSEQSPAAQYF
TRBJ2-2	many	TRBV5-1	.	TGCGCCAGCAGCTTGTTCAGGGAGAACACCGGGGAGCTGTTTTTT	CASSLFRENTGELFF
TRBJ2-1	many	TRBV5-1	TRBD2	TGCGCCAGCAGACCGGGACTAGCCCCCTACAATGAGCAGTTCTTC	CASRPGLAPYNEQFF
TRBJ2-1	few	TRBV7-2	.	TGTGCCAGCAGCTTCGGGTCGGGACCTTTCCATGAGCAGTTCTTC	CASSFGSGPFHEQFF
TRBJ2-1	many	TRBV5-1	TRBD2	TGCGCCAGCAGCCCAGGGACTAGCCAATACAATGAGCAGTTCTTC	CASSPGTSQYNEQFF
TRBJ1-4	many	TRBV7-2	.	TGTGCCAGCAGCTTATGGCTCAAGGAGGGAAAACTGTTTTTT	CASSLWLKEGKLFF
TRBJ1-1	many	TRBV2	.	TGTGCCACTGACAGGACAGCAGGGAACACTGAAGCTTTCTTT	CATDRTAGNTEAFF
TRBJ2-2	many	TRBV29-1	.	TGCAGCGTTGAGTATAAGACCCCCGGCGGCACCGGGGAGCTGTTTTTT	CSVEYKTPGGTGELFF
TRBJ2-7	few	TRBV5-1	TRBD1	TGCGCCAGCAGCTTTACTCCGGGACAGGTTGTGGAGCAGTACTTC	CASSFTPGQVVEQYF
TRBJ2-6	.	TRBV7-6	.	TGTGCCAGCAGCTTACTCACAGGGAATGGGGACTCTGGGGCCAACGTCCTGACTTTC	CASSLLTGNGDSGANVLTF
TRBJ1-1	.	TRBV20-1	.	TGCAGTGCTAGAGACAGAAGAGCGAACACTGAAGCTTTCTTT	CSARDRRANTEAFF
TRBJ2-7	many	TRBV27	.	TGTGCCAGCAGTGGAGACTCGGGGTTCCACGAGCAGTACTTC	CASSGDSGFHEQYF
TRBJ2-2	.	TRBV7-2	.	TGTGCCATCAGACCGAGGCTCCGAGAGCTGTTTTTT	CAIRPRLRELFF
TRBJ1-2	many	TRBV12-3/TRBV12-4	.	TGTGCCAGCAGTATGCAGGGGTTGGGCTACACCTTC	CASSMQGLGYTF
TRBJ2-1	.	TRBV9	.	TGTGCCAGCAGCGTTTTGACAGGCGGATTAAATGAGCAGTTCTTC	CASSVLTGGLNEQFF
TRBJ1-2	many	TRBV19	TRBD1	TGTGCCAGCTCCCACTCTCCGGGACAGAAGACCTATGGCTACACCTTC	CASSHSPGQKTYGYTF
TRBJ2-2	few	TRBV30	.	TGTGCCTGGAGTGTACCCTACATCGACGGGGAGCTGTTTTTT	CAWSVPYIDGELFF